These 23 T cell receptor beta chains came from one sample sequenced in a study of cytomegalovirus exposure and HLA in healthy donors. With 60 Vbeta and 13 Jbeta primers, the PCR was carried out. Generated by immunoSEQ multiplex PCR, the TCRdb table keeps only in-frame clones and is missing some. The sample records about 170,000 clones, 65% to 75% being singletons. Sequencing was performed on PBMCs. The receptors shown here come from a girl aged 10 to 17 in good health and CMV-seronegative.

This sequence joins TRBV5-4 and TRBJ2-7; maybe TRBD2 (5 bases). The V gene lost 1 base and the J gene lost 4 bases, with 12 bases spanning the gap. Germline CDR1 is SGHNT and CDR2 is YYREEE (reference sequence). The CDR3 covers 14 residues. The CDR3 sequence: CASSLSGDRYEQYF. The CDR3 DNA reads TGTGCCAGCAGCTTGAGCGGCGATCGGTACGAGCAGTACTTC.

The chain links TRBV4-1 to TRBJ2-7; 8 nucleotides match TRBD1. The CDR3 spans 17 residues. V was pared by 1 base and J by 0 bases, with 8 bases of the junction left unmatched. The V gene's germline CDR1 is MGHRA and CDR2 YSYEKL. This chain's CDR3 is CASSQGSGGETSYEQYF. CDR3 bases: TGCGCCAGCAGCCAAGGTTCAGGGGGCGAAACCTCCTACGAGCAGTACTTC.

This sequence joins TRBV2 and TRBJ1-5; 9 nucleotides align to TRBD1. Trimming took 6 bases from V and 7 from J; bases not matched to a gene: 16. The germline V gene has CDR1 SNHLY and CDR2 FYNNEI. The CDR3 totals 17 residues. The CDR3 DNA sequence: TGTGCCAGCAGGGGTCTCACCCGGGACAGGGCCGACCAGCCCCAGCATTTT. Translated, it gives CASRGLTRDRADQPQHF.

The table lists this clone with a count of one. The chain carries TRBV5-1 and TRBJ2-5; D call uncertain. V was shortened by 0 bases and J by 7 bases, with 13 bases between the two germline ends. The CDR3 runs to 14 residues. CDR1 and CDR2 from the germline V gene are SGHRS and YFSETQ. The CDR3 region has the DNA TGCGCCAGCAGCTTGGGAACAGTGGCAGGGACCCAGTACTTC. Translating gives CASSLGTVAGTQYF.

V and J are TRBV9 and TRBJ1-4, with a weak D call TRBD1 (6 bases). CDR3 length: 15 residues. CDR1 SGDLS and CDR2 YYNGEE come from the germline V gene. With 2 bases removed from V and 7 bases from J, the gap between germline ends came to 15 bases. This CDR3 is CASSVVGAAGEKLFF. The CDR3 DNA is TGTGCCAGCAGCGTTGTGGGGGCAGCAGGTGAAAAACTGTTTTTT.

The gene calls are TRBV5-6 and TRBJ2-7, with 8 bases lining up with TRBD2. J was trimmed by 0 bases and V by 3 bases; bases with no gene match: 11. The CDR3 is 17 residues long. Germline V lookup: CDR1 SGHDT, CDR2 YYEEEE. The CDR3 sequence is CASSSSGDSGASYEQYF. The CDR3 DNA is TGTGCCAGCAGCTCCTCCGGGGATAGCGGGGCCTCCTACGAGCAGTACTTC.

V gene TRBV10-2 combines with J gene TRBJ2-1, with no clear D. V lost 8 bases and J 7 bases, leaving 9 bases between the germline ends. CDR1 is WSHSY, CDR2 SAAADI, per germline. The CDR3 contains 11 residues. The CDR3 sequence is CASGRRNEQFF. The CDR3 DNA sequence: TGCGCCAGCGGGCGACGAAATGAGCAGTTCTTC.

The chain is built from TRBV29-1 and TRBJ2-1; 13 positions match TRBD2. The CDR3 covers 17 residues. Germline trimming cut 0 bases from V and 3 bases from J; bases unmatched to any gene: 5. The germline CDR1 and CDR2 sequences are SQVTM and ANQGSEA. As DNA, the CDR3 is TGCAGCGTTGAAGAACGACTAGCGGGGGGAAACTACAATGAGCAGTTCTTC. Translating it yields CSVEERLAGGNYNEQFF.

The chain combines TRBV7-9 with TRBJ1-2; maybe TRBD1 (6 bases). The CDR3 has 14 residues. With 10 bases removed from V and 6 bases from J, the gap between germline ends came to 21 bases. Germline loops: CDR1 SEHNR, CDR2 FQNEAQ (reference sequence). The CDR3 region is CATQGGALLDGYTF. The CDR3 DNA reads TGTGCCACCCAAGGGGGGGCTTTGCTGGATGGCTACACCTTC.

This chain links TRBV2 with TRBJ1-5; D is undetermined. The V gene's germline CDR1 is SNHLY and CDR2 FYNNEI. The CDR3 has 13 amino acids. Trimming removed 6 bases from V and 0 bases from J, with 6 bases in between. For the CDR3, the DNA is TGTGCCAGCAGCGGGGATAGCAATCAGCCCCAGCATTTT. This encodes CASSGDSNQPQHF.

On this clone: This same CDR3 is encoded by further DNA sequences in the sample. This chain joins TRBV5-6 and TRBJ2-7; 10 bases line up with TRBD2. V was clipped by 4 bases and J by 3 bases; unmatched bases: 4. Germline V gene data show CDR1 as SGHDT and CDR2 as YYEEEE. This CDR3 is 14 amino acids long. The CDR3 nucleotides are TGTGCCAGCAGCCTTAGCGGGGGGCTCTACGAGCAGTACTTC. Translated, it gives CASSLSGGLYEQYF.

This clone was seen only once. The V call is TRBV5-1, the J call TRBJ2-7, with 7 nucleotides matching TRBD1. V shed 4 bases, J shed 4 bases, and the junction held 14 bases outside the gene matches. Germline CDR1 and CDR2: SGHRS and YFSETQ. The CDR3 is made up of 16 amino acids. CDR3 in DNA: TGCGCCAGCAGCGCGATCGGACAGGCTATGGGGTACGAGCAGTACTTC. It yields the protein CASSAIGQAMGYEQYF.

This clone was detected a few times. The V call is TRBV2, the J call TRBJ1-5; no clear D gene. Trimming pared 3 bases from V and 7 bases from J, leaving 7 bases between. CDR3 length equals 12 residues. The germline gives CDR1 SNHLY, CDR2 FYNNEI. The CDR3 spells CASSDVLQPQHF. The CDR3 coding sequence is TGTGCCAGCAGTGATGTATTGCAGCCCCAGCATTTT.

CDR3 sequence (DNA): TGTGCCAGCAGCGTAGCGGGAAATGAGCAGTTCTTC. Protein product: CASSVAGNEQFF. The V and J genes are TRBV2 and TRBJ2-1; TRBD2 matches at 8 bases. The junction had 2 bases not matched to a gene; V was cut back by 6 bases and J by 7 bases. This CDR3 comprises 12 residues. Germline values: CDR1 SNHLY, CDR2 FYNNEI.

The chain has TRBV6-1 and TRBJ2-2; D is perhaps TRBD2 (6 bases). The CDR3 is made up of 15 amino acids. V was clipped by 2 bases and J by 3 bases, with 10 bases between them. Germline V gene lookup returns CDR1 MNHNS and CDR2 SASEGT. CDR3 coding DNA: TGTGCCAGCAGTGAACACGGGGGACACACCGGGGAGCTGTTTTTT. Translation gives CASSEHGGHTGELFF.

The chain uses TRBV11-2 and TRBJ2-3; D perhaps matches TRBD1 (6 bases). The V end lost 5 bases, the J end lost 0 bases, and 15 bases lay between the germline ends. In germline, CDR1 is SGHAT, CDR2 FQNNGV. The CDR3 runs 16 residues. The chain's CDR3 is CASSHGGRPSTDTQYF. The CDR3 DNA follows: TGTGCCAGCAGCCATGGGGGCAGGCCCAGCACAGATACGCAGTATTTT.

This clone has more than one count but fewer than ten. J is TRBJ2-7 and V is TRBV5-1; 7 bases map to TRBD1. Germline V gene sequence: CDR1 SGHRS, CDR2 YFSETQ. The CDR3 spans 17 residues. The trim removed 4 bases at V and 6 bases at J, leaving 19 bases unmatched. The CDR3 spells CASSRAWDSRDVSEQYF. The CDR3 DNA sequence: TGCGCCAGCAGCCGAGCTTGGGACAGTCGCGATGTAAGCGAGCAGTACTTC. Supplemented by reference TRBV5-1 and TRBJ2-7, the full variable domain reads KAGVTQTPRYLIKTRGQQVTLSCSPISGHRSVSWYQQTPGQGLQFLFEYFSETQRNKGNFPGRFSGRQFSNSRSEMNVSTLELGDSALYLCASSRAWDSRDVSEQYFGPGTRLTVT.

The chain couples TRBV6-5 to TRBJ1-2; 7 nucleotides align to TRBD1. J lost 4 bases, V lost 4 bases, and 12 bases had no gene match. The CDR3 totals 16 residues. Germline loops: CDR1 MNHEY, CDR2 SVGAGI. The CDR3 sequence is CASSFNTGDLVYGYTF. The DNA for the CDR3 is TGTGCCAGCAGTTTCAATACAGGGGACCTCGTCTATGGCTACACCTTC.

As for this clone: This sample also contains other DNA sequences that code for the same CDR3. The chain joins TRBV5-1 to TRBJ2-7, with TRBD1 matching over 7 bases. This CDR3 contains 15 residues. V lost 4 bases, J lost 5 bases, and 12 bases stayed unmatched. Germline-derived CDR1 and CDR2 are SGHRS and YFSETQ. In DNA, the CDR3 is TGCGCCAGCAGCCCAGGGACAGCTTCCTTTCACGAGCAGTACTTC. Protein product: CASSPGTASFHEQYF.

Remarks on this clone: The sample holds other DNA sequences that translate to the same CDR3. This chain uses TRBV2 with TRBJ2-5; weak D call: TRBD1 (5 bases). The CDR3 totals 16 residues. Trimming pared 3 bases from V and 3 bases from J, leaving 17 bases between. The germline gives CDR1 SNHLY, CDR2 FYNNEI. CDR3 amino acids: CASSDTDSHVKETQYF. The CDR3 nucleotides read TGTGCCAGCAGTGATACCGACAGCCACGTAAAAGAGACCCAGTACTTC.

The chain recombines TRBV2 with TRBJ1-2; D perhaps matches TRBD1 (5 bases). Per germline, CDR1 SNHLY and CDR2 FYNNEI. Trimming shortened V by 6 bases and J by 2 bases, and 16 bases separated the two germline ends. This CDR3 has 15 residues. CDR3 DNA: TGTGCCAGCAGGGCCTCCGACAGACCCAACTATGGCTACACCTTC. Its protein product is CASRASDRPNYGYTF. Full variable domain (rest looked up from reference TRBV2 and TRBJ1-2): EPEVTQTPSHQVTQMGQEVILRCVPISNHLYFYWYRQILGQKVEFLVSFYNNEISEKSEIFDDQFSVERPDGSNFTLKIRSTKLEDSAMYFCASRASDRPNYGYTFGSGTRLTVV.

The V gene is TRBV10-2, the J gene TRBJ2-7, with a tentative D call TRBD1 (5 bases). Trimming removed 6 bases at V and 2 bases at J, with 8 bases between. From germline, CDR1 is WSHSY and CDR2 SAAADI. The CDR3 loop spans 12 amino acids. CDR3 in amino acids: CASRTDPYEQYF. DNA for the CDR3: TGCGCCAGCAGGACAGACCCCTACGAGCAGTACTTC.

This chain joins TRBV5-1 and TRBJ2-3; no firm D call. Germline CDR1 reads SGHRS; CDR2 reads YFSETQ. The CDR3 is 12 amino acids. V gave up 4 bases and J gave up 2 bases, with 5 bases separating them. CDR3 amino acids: CASSPYTDTQYF. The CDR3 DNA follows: TGCGCCAGCAGCCCCTACACAGATACGCAGTATTTT.